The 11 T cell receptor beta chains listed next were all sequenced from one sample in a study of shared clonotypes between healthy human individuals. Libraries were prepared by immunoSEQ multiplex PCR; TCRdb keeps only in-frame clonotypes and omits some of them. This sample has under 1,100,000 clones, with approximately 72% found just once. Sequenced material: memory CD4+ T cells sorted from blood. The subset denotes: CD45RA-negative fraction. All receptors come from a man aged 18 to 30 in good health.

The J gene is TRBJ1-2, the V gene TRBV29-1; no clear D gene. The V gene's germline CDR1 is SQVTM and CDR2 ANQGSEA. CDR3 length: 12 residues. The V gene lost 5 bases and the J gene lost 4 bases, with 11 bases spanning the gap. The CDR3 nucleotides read TGCAGCGTTTCCCAAATCGGCTATGGCTACACCTTC. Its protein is CSVSQIGYGYTF.

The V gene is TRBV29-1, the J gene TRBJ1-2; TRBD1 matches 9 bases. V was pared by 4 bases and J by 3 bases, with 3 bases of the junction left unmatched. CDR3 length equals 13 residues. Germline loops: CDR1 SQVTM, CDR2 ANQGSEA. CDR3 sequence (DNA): TGCAGCGTTGGACAGGGGGGGGACTATGGCTACACCTTC. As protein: CSVGQGGDYGYTF.

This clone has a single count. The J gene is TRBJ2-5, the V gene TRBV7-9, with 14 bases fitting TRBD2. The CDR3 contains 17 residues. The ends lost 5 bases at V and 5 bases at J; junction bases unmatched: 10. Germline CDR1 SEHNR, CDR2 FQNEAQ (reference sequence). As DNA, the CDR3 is TGTGCCAGCAGCCCCCTGACTAGCGGGGGGGCTCGTGAGACCCAGTACTTC. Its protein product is CASSPLTSGGARETQYF.

DNA of the CDR3: TGTGCCAGCAGTGACCCGCTGGGTCTTGAAGCTTTCTTT. Amino acids: CASSDPLGLEAFF. The chain recombines TRBV25-1 with TRBJ1-1; D not resolved. Germline CDR1 is MGHDK and CDR2 is SYGVNS. V gave up 3 bases and J gave up 7 bases, with 12 bases separating them. The CDR3 totals 13 residues.

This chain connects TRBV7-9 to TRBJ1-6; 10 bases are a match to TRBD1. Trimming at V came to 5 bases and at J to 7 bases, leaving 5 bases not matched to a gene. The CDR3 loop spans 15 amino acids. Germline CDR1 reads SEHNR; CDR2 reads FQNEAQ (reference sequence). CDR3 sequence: CASSTTGQGNSPLHF. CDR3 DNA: TGTGCCAGCAGCACCACGGGACAGGGGAATTCACCCCTCCACTTT.

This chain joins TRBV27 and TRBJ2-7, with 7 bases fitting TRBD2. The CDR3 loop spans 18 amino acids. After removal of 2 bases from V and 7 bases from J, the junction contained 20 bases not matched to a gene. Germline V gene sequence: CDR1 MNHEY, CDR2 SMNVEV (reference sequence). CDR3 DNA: TGTGCCAGCAGTTTAGGGGCGGGAGCCCTCCCTTCTACATTGGAGCAGTACTTC. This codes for CASSLGAGALPSTLEQYF.

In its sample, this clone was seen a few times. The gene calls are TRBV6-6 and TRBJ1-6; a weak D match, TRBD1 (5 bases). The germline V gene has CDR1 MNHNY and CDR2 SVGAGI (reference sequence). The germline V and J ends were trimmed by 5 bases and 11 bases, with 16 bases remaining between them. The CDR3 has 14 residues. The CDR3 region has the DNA TGTGCCAGCAGTCACACCGGGACTGGGACACCCCTCCACTTT. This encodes CASSHTGTGTPLHF.

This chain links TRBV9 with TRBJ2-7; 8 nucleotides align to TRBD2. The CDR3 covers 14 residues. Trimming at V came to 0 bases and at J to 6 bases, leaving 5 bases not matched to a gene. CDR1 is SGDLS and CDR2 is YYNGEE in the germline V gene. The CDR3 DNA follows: TGTGCCAGCAGCGTAGCGGGGGGGGATCTCGAGCAGTACTTC. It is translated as CASSVAGGDLEQYF.

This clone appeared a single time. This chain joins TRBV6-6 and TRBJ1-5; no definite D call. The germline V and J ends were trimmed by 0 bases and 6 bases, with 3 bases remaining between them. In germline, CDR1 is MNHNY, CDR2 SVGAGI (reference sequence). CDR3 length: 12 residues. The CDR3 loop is CASSYSGQPQHF. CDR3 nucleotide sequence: TGTGCCAGCAGTTACTCGGGTCAGCCCCAGCATTTT.

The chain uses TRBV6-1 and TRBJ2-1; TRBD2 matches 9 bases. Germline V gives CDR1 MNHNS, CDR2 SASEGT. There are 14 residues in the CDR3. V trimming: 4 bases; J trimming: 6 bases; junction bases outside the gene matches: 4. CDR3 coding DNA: TGTGCCAGCAGTGTCCTAGCGGGAATCAATGAGCAGTTCTTC. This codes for CASSVLAGINEQFF.

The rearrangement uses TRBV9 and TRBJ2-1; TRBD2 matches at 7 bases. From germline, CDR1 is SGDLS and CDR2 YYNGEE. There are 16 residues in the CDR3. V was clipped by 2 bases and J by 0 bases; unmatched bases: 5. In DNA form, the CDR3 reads TGTGCCAGCAGCGTCGGTGGCGGGAGCTCCTACAATGAGCAGTTCTTC. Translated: CASSVGGGSSYNEQFF.